This is a list of T cell receptor beta chains from one sample in a study of blood T cell repertoires in COVID-19. The data were produced by immunoSEQ multiplex PCR, yet TCRdb's version contains in-frame clones alone and is incomplete. The repertoire holds approximately 110,000 clones, with roughly four fifths as singletons. Sequenced: peripheral blood. These receptor sequences come from a man in his 70s with acute or convalescent COVID-19. The CDR3 runs from the conserved cysteine through the conserved F or W. D genes are given only for firm matches. Size is stated for part of the rows, as once, few or many counts, or as a class when the clone is expanded.

TRBJ2-2 once TRBD1 TRBV10-3 CAIRGVWTGRGTGELFF TGTGCCATCAGGGGAGTCTGGACAGGGCGTGGGACCGGGGAGCTGTTTTTT
TRBJ1-4 - - TRBV2 CASTTGSNEKLFF TGTGCCAGCACAACGGGGTCTAATGAAAAACTGTTTTTT
TRBJ2-1 - - TRBV6-5 CASQENNEQFF TGTGCCAGTCAGGAAAACAATGAGCAGTTCTTC
TRBJ1-3 few TRBD1 TRBV19 CASSKPTGQPNSGNTIYF TGTGCCAGTAGCAAACCGACGGGACAGCCGAACTCTGGAAACACCATATATTTT
TRBJ2-3 - - TRBV4-1 CASSQERLGLRTDTQYF TGCGCCAGCAGCCAAGAAAGATTGGGACTCCGCACAGATACGCAGTATTTT
TRBJ2-7 - TRBD1 TRBV11-2 CASSLGQTLSGQYF TGTGCCAGCAGCTTGGGACAGACCCTAAGTGGGCAGTACTTC
TRBJ2-7 - - TRBV6-5 CASSYSMGQHYEQYF TGTGCCAGCAGTTACTCGATGGGCCAGCACTACGAGCAGTACTTC
TRBJ2-7 - - TRBV11-3 CASSLASTGPEQYF TGTGCCAGCAGCTTAGCCTCGACAGGTCCCGAGCAGTACTTC
TRBJ2-2 - - TRBV27 CASSLLQDNRGELFF TGTGCCAGCAGCCTCCTCCAGGACAACCGCGGGGAGCTGTTTTTT
TRBJ1-6 - TRBD1 TRBV3-1/TRBV3-2 CASGGQGITPLHF TGTGCCAGCGGCGGACAGGGTATTACACCCCTCCACTTT
TRBJ2-1 - TRBD2 TRBV6-4 CASSDRTSGVNEQFF TGTGCCAGCAGTGATAGGACTAGCGGAGTGAATGAGCAGTTCTTC
TRBJ2-5 - - TRBV30 CAWSVKGREETQYF TGTGCCTGGAGTGTAAAGGGCAGGGAAGAGACCCAGTACTTC
TRBJ2-5 - TRBD1 TRBV29-1 CSVRPTGVSGETQYF TGCAGCGTTCGCCCGACAGGGGTCAGTGGAGAGACCCAGTACTTC
TRBJ1-5 - - TRBV18 CASSPNAGLSNQPQHF TGTGCCAGCTCACCAAACGCCGGACTTAGCAATCAGCCCCAGCATTTT
TRBJ1-3 - - TRBV15 CATSRDKGGSSGNTIYF TGTGCCACCAGCAGAGATAAGGGAGGGAGCTCTGGAAACACCATATATTTT
TRBJ2-2 once - TRBV7-3 CASGGAGELFF TGTGCCAGCGGCGGGGCTGGGGAGCTGTTTTTT
TRBJ1-4 - - TRBV5-8 CASSPTATNEKLFF TGTGCCAGCAGCCCGACAGCAACTAATGAAAAACTGTTTTTT
TRBJ2-3 - - TRBV24-1 CATSRSGTDTQYF TGTGCCACCAGTAGGAGCGGCACAGATACGCAGTATTTT
TRBJ2-5 once - TRBV7-9 CASSSELHPQYF TGTGCCAGCAGCTCCGAGCTCCACCCCCAGTACTTC
TRBJ1-3 - - TRBV6-5 CASTLSGAGNTIYF TGTGCCAGCACCCTATCGGGGGCTGGAAACACCATATATTTT
TRBJ1-2 - - TRBV6-5 CASRVPGGDYGYTF TGTGCCAGCAGGGTCCCGGGGGGGGACTATGGCTACACCTTC
TRBJ2-2 - TRBD2 TRBV4-2 CASSQDKVFRRGTLRTGELFF TGTGCCAGCAGCCAAGATAAGGTCTTTAGGCGGGGGACTTTGAGAACCGGGGAGCTGTTTTTT
TRBJ1-6 few TRBD1 TRBV5-5 CASSLTGGDSPLHF TGTGCCAGCAGCTTGACAGGGGGTGATTCACCCCTCCACTTT
TRBJ1-1 - - TRBV10-2 CASFAGWATEAFF TGCGCCAGCTTTGCAGGGTGGGCCACTGAAGCTTTCTTT
TRBJ2-5 - TRBD2 TRBV9 CASSPGLALRQETQYF TGTGCCAGCAGCCCAGGACTAGCGCTACGCCAAGAGACCCAGTACTTC
TRBJ2-3 - TRBD1 TRBV18 CASSPNRGTTDTQYF TGTGCCAGCTCACCAAACAGGGGGACCACAGATACGCAGTATTTT
TRBJ2-3 - - TRBV11-3 CASSRPGAGDVSTQYF TGTGCCAGCAGCCGTCCGGGGGCGGGAGATGTTAGTACGCAGTATTTT
TRBJ1-1 - - TRBV19 CASNSLAASGTEAFF TGTGCCAGTAATTCCCTGGCAGCTTCGGGGACTGAAGCTTTCTTT
TRBJ1-2 - TRBD1 TRBV6-1 CASSEGDRVNYGYTF TGTGCCAGCAGTGAGGGAGACAGGGTGAACTATGGCTACACCTTC
TRBJ2-3 - TRBD1 TRBV7-3 CASSLKAGGGTDTQYF TGTGCCAGCAGCTTAAAGGCAGGGGGTGGCACAGATACGCAGTATTTT
TRBJ1-1 - TRBD1 TRBV15 CATSRVQGGFFF TGTGCCACCAGCAGAGTACAGGGGGGGTTCTTTTTT
TRBJ2-7 few TRBD1 TRBV7-9 CASTRDSTYEQYF TGTGCCAGCACCAGGGACAGTACCTACGAGCAGTACTTC
TRBJ1-1 - TRBD1 TRBV5-1 CASSSRTGGFSEAFF TGCGCCAGCAGCTCAAGGACAGGGGGTTTCTCTGAAGCTTTCTTT
TRBJ1-1 - - TRBV19 CASSIGGAYTEAFF TGTGCCAGTAGTATTGGAGGGGCCTACACTGAAGCTTTCTTT
TRBJ1-4 - - TRBV29-1 CSLGYGIGGEKLFF TGCAGCCTGGGGTATGGGATAGGGGGTGAAAAACTGTTTTTT
TRBJ2-5 - TRBD1 TRBV3-1/TRBV3-2 CASSQGQGAVQTQYF TGTGCCAGCAGCCAGGGACAGGGGGCGGTACAGACCCAGTACTTC
TRBJ1-1 few - TRBV10-2 CASSDRTSGAEAFF TGCGCCAGCAGTGACAGAACCTCAGGGGCTGAAGCTTTCTTT
TRBJ1-1 - - TRBV6-5 CASNSRVYTEAFF TGTGCCAGCAACTCGAGAGTTTACACTGAAGCTTTCTTT
TRBJ1-6 - TRBD1 TRBV28 CASSLQGTSSYNSPLHF TGTGCCAGCAGTCTACAGGGGACCAGCTCCTATAATTCACCCCTCCACTTT
TRBJ1-1 few - TRBV6-2/TRBV6-3 CASSYLRSTEAFF TGTGCCAGCAGTTACCTTAGGAGCACTGAAGCTTTCTTT
TRBJ2-3 - TRBD2 TRBV6-1 CASSDTSGADTQYF TGTGCCAGCAGTGATACTAGCGGGGCAGATACGCAGTATTTT
TRBJ2-1 - - TRBV27 CASSFFGGSSYNEQFF TGTGCCAGCAGTTTCTTTGGGGGCAGCTCCTACAATGAGCAGTTCTTC
TRBJ2-5 - TRBD2 TRBV2 CASDPSGRGETQYF TGTGCCAGCGATCCTAGCGGGAGGGGAGAGACCCAGTACTTC
TRBJ1-5 once TRBD1 TRBV19 CASTGTAYNQPQHF TGTGCCAGTACAGGGACAGCCTACAATCAGCCCCAGCATTTT
TRBJ2-7 - - TRBV11-3 CASSLDRESRQYF TGTGCCAGCAGCTTAGATCGAGAATCTCGGCAGTACTTC
TRBJ2-2 - TRBD2 TRBV6-5 CASSGTSGGGELFF TGTGCCAGCTCCGGGACTAGCGGGGGCGGGGAGCTGTTTTTT
TRBJ2-1 - TRBD2 TRBV4-2 CASSQGGLAGNNEQFF TGTGCCAGCAGCCAGGGGGGACTAGCGGGGAACAATGAGCAGTTCTTC
TRBJ2-5 - TRBD1 TRBV5-1 CASSFTGTADRDQYF TGCGCCAGCAGCTTCACCGGGACAGCCGATAGGGACCAGTACTTC
TRBJ2-5 - - TRBV24-1 CATSEPGMGKETQYF TGTGCCACCAGTGAGCCGGGGATGGGTAAAGAGACCCAGTACTTC
TRBJ1-3 - - TRBV5-1 CASSSSQPGDDGNTIYF TGCGCCAGCAGTTCGTCCCAGCCGGGAGATGATGGAAACACCATATATTTT
TRBJ2-2 - - TRBV19 CASRFSRNTGELFF TGTGCCAGCCGGTTCTCGAGGAACACCGGGGAGCTGTTTTTT
TRBJ2-1 - - TRBV7-2 CASSRSAMASGEQFF TGTGCCAGCAGCCGCTCCGCTATGGCCTCGGGTGAGCAGTTCTTC
TRBJ2-7 few TRBD2 TRBV18 CASSPGGRGSYEQYF TGTGCCAGCTCACCTGGCGGGAGGGGCTCCTACGAGCAGTACTTC
TRBJ1-2 - - TRBV2 CASSDLRRSYGYTF TGTGCCAGCAGTGATTTGAGACGGAGCTATGGCTACACCTTC